The present TCR beta chain was sequenced within a study of T cell changes during pregnancy in multiple sclerosis. This table comes from immunoSEQ multiplex PCR, and its TCRdb copy is limited to in-frame clones, with some not included. The table includes about 41,000 clones, roughly nine tenths detected once. This CDR3 spans 14 amino acids. V was clipped by 0 bases and J by 5 bases, with 8 bases between them. The V gene's germline CDR1 is MNHEY and CDR2 SVGAGI. Sequenced here: CD8+ T cells from peripheral blood mononuclear cells, sampled in the third trimester of pregnancy. This receptor was identified in a female donor with multiple sclerosis, enrolled in a pregnancy study. V and J are TRBV6-5 and TRBJ2-1; D perhaps matches TRBD1 (5 bases). CDR3: CASSYSAGNNEQFF. CDR3 in DNA: TGTGCCAGCAGTTACTCCGCAGGGAACAATGAGCAGTTCTTC.